Listed below are T cell receptor beta chains from one sample, sequenced in a study of T cells after yellow fever vaccination. TCRdb itself ran the 5' RACE reads through MiXCR, one entry per CDR3 protein. Of about 300,000 distinct CDR3 sequences in the sample, around 8.6% were seen once. The source was CD4+ T cells sorted from PBMCs, collected 5 days after the yellow fever booster vaccination. These receptor sequences come from a man aged 18 to 29 who received the YFV17D yellow fever vaccine. Both conserved end residues are part of each CDR3. Part of the rows lack a size; the others show once, few, many or a class for expanded clones.

TRBV28	many	CASSLSGGTEAFF
TRBV11-2	NA	CASSIRDRDNEQFF
TRBV12-3/TRBV12-4	NA	CASRSDRGEAFF
TRBV19	NA	CASSEGRARGNQPQHF
TRBV9	few	CASSVGGGSPLHF
TRBV7-4	NA	CASSSTPGFHPSNEKLFF
TRBV7-2	many	CASSLGANSGANVLTF
TRBV9	few	CASSARGTDNTGELFF
TRBV5-4	few	CASSFGGRSPLHF
TRBV18	few	CASSPLEGAGTEAFF
TRBV7-2	many	CASSFRGGGFNEQFF
TRBV5-6	few	CASGVGLSTDTQYF
TRBV6-2/TRBV6-3	NA	CASSYYTREKAFF
TRBV9	NA	CASTRGVGGYTF
TRBV12-3/TRBV12-4	NA	CASIKWGTGELFF
TRBV7-9	few	CASSQGGTGSNEQFF
TRBV6-2/TRBV6-3	few	CASSYPSIFRGNTGELFF
TRBV20-1	few	CSAGVGNQPQHF
TRBV7-9	NA	CASSLGTGQTNEKLFF
TRBV20-1	NA	CSARLGSGTEAFF
TRBV9	few	CASSPQDRLGEKLFF
TRBV19	few	CASSMFPDQPQHF
TRBV3-1	NA	CASSQGGQGVKAEAFF
TRBV5-1	NA	CASSFFLGGRVEGYTF
TRBV4-3	few	CASSQVPGPNPQPQHF
TRBV7-2	NA	CASSFSGGGRDTQYF
TRBV19	many	CASSIGGNQPQHF
TRBV18	few	CASSPQGGTEKLFF
TRBV3-1	NA	CASSQVAQAGYTF
TRBV10-3	NA	CAIRTGTNEKLFF
TRBV5-5	many	CASSLRRYNEQFF
TRBV24-1	few	CATSDSDSYTGELFF
TRBV6-5	few	CASSYSTGAYGYTF
TRBV7-2	NA	CASSFSQYTEAFF
TRBV4-3	few	CASSQLYRAAYEQYF
TRBV6-5	NA	CASSRPGTGVRGNEQFF
TRBV5-1	few	CASSSDREETQYF
TRBV5-6	NA	CASRTSGRETQYF
TRBV24-1	few	CATSDEGAATTEAFF
TRBV5-1	few	CASSLGEGNYGYTF
TRBV5-1	few	CASSLLPTVGSEQFF